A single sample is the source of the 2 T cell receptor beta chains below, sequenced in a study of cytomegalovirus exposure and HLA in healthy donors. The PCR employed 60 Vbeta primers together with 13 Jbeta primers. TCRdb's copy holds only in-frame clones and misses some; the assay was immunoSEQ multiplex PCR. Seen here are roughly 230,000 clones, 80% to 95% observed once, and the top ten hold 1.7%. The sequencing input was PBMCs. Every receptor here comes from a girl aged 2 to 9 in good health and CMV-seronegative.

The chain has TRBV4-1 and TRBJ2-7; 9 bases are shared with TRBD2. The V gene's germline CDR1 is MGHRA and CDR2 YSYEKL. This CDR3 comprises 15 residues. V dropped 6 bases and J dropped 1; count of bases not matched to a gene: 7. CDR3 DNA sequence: TGCGCCAGCAGGCGGGAGGGCCAAAAGTCCTACGAGCAGTACTTC. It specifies CASRREGQKSYEQYF.

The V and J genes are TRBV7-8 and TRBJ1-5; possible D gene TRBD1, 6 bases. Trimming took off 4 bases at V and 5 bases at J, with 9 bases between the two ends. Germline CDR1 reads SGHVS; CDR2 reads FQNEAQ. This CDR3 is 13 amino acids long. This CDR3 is CASSSGTHQPQHF. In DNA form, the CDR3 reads TGTGCCAGCAGCTCCGGGACACATCAGCCCCAGCATTTT.